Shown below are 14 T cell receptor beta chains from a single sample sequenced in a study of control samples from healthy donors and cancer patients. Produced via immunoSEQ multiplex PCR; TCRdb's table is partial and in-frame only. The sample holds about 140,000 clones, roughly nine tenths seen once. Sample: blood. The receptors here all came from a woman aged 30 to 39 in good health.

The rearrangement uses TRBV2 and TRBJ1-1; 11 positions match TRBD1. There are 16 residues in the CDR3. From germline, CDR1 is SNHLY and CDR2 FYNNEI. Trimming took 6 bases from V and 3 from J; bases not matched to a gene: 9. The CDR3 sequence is CASSAGQGAIYTEAFF. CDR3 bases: TGTGCCAGCAGCGCCGGACAGGGGGCTATCTACACTGAAGCTTTCTTT.

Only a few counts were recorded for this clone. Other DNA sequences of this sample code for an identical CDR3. The CDR3 DNA sequence: TGTGCCAGCAGCCAAGATCGGGATCAGCCCCAGCATTTT. Translated: CASSQDRDQPQHF. The chain combines TRBV3-1 (or the pseudogene TRBV3-2) with TRBJ1-5, with D uncertain. The CDR3 totals 13 residues. Germline V gene lookup returns CDR1 LGHDT and CDR2 YNNKEL (reference sequence). Trimming pared 0 bases from V and 5 bases from J, leaving 5 bases between.

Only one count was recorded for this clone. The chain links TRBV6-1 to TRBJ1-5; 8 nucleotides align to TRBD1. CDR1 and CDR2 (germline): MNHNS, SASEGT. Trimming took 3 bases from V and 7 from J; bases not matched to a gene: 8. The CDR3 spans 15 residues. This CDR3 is CASSDGQGKFQPQHF. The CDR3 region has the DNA TGTGCCAGCAGTGACGGACAGGGCAAGTTCCAGCCCCAGCATTTT.

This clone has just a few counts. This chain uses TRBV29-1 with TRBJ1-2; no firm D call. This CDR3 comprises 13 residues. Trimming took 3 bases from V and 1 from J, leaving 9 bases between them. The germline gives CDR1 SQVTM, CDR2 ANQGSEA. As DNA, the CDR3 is TGCAGCGTTGAGGACGTTGGTAACTATGGCTACACCTTC. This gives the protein CSVEDVGNYGYTF.

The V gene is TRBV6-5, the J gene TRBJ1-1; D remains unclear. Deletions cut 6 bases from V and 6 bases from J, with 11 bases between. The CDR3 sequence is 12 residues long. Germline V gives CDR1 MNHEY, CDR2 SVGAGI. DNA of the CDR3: TGTGCCAGCAGCTCCCAGTGGGCTGAAGCTTTCTTT. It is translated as CASSSQWAEAFF.

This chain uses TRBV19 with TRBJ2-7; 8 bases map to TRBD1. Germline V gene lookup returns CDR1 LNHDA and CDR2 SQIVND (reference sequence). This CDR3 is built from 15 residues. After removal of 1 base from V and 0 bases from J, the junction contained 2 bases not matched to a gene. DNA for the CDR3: TGTGCCAGTAGTATAGCAGGGGGCTTCTCCTACGAGCAGTACTTC. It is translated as CASSIAGGFSYEQYF.

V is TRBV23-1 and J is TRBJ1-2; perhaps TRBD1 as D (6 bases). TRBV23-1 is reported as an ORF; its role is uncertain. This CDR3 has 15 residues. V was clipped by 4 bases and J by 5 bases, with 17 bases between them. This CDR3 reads CASSRPGETRYGYTF. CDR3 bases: TGCGCCAGCAGTCGCCCAGGGGAGACGAGGTATGGCTACACCTTC.

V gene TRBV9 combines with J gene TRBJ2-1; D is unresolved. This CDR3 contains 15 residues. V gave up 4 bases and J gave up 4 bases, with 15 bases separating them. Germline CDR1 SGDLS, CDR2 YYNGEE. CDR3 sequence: CASSFRAWPYNEQFF. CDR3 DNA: TGTGCCAGCAGCTTCCGGGCTTGGCCTTACAATGAGCAGTTCTTC.

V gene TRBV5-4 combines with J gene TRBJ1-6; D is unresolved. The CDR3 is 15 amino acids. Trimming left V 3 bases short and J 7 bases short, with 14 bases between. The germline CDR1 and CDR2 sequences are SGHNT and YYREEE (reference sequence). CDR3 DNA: TGTGCCAGCAGCTCCGCCGGTCAGGCAAATTCACCCCTCCACTTT. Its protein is CASSSAGQANSPLHF.

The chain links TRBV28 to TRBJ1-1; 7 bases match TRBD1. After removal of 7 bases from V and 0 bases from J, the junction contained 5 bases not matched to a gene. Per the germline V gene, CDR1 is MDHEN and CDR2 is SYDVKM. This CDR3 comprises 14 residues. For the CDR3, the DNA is TGTGCCAGCATTTGGACAGGAATGAACACTGAAGCTTTCTTT. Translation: CASIWTGMNTEAFF. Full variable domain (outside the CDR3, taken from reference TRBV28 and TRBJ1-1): DVKVTQSSRYLVKRTGEKVFLECVQDMDHENMFWYRQDPGLGLRLIYFSYDVKMKEKGDIPEGYSVSREKKERFSLILESASTNQTSMYLCASIWTGMNTEAFFGQGTRLTVV.

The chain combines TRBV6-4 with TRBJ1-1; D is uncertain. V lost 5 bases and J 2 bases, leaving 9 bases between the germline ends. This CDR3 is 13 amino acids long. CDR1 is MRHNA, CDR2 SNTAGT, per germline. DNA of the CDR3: TGTGCCAGCAGTCCCCAAATAAACACTGAAGCTTTCTTT. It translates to CASSPQINTEAFF.

CDR3 protein: CASSRSAGADTQYF. The DNA of the CDR3 is TGTGCCAGCAGCCGTTCTGCGGGAGCAGATACGCAGTATTTT. The rearrangement uses TRBV7-3 and TRBJ2-3, with TRBD2 identical over 7 bases. The CDR3 contains 14 residues. The germline gives CDR1 SGHTA, CDR2 FQGTGA. V dropped 5 bases and J dropped 4; count of bases not matched to a gene: 6.

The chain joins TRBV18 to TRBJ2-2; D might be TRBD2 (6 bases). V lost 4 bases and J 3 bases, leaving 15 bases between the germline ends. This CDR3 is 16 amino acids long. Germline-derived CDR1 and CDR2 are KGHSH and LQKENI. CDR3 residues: CASSQEGDGHTGELFF. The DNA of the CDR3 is TGTGCCAGCTCACAGGAGGGAGACGGGCACACCGGGGAGCTGTTTTTT. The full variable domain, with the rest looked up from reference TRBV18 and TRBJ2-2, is NAGVMQNPRHLVRRRGQEARLRCSPMKGHSHVYWYRQLPEEGLKFMVYLQKENIIDESGMPKERFSAEFPKEGPSILRIQQVVRGDSAAYFCASSQEGDGHTGELFFGEGSRLTVL.

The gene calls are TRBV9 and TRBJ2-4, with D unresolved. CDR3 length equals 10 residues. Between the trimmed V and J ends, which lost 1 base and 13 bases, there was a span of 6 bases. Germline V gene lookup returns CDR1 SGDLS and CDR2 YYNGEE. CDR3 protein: CASSVYWQYF. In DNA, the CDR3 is TGTGCCAGCAGCGTATATTGGCAGTACTTC.